This T cell receptor beta chain was retrieved from a study of blood T cell repertoires in COVID-19. Turning to the study itself: Both acute and convalescent COVID-19 samples were obtained from the United States, Italy and Spain. The analysed material was cDNA or gDNA that came from T cells, B-cell-depleted T cells, or PBMCs.

Germline V gives CDR1 MNHEY, CDR2 SVGAGI. CDR3 length: 12 residues. The ends were cut back, 6 bases at V and 4 bases at J, with 7 bases in the middle. Seattle researchers signed up patients amid active infection and tracked them longitudinally. How the authors handled the data: Using reference gene primer amplification, nucleated cell counts were estimated. Assay used: immunoSEQ multiplex PCR; TCRdb lists only in-frame clones, some missing. Clone size and the V and J calls come from that table; the DNA yielded D and trimming. Of just over 250,000 clones in the sample, around 90% were seen once. The V and J genes are TRBV6-5 and TRBJ1-5; a weak D match, TRBD1 (5 bases). The origin of this receptor is a person aged 18 to 35 with COVID-19, enrolled during active disease. Sequences were obtained from peripheral blood. The CDR3 DNA is TGTGCCAGCAGGGGGGGTAATCAGCCCCAGCATTTT. Its translation: CASRGGNQPQHF.